Following are 4 T cell receptor beta chains from one sample sequenced in a study of blood T cell repertoires in COVID-19. The protocol was immunoSEQ multiplex PCR, while the TCRdb copy is restricted to in-frame clones and leaves out a portion. The sample contains over 250,000 clones, roughly 86% of which appear only once. The sequenced sample was PBMCs or T cells enriched from blood (not recorded which). The source is a woman in her twenties or thirties who had recovered from COVID-19.

This rearrangement joins TRBV3-1 (or the pseudogene TRBV3-2) to TRBJ2-5, with 10 bases fitting TRBD1. V was clipped by 3 bases and J by 1 base; unmatched bases: 8. This CDR3 contains 17 residues. CDR1 is LGHDT, CDR2 YNNKEL, per germline (reference sequence). DNA for the CDR3: TGTGCCAGCAGCCAGAGGGGGGACAGGGGTAGCCAAGAGACCCAGTACTTC. Encoded protein: CASSQRGDRGSQETQYF.

The chain combines TRBV7-6 with TRBJ2-7; 8 bases fit TRBD1. CDR3 length: 15 residues. V dropped 6 bases and J dropped 7; count of bases not matched to a gene: 14. Per germline, CDR1 SGHVS and CDR2 FNYEAQ. The CDR3 loop is CASSPDRVSVGEQYF. The CDR3 DNA reads as TGTGCCAGCAGTCCGGACAGGGTCAGTGTGGGAGAGCAGTACTTC.

The chain links TRBV5-6 to TRBJ2-1; D may be TRBD1 (6 bases). Per the germline V gene, CDR1 is SGHDT and CDR2 is YYEEEE. This CDR3 comprises 16 residues. V was clipped by 4 bases and J by 8 bases, with 22 bases between them. As DNA, the CDR3 is TGTGCCAGCAGCCCATACGGTGGGACCTCAGGGGATGAGCAGTTCTTC. Its translation: CASSPYGGTSGDEQFF.

The chain recombines TRBV19 with TRBJ1-5, with a tentative D call TRBD1 (5 bases). Germline loops: CDR1 LNHDA, CDR2 SQIVND (reference sequence). This CDR3 spans 13 amino acids. V lost 7 bases and J 4 bases, leaving 11 bases between the germline ends. The DNA of the CDR3 is TGTGCCAGTAACGGGGGGGATAATCAGCCCCAGCATTTT. Translated: CASNGGDNQPQHF. Full variable domain (remainder filled in from reference TRBV19 and TRBJ1-5): DGGITQSPKYLFRKEGQNVTLSCEQNLNHDAMYWYRQDPGQGLRLIYYSQIVNDFQKGDIAEGYSVSREKKESFPLTVTSAQKNPTAFYLCASNGGDNQPQHFGDGTRLSIL.